These 24 T cell receptor beta chains originate from one sample sequenced in a study of T cells after yellow fever vaccination. MiXCR, run by TCRdb on the 5' RACE reads, gives a single entry per CDR3 protein. The sample includes under 200,000 distinct CDR3 sequences, 11% seen only once; the top ten take 36%. The material was CD8+ T cells sorted from PBMCs, obtained 15 days after the yellow fever booster vaccination. The source of these receptors is a man aged 18-30 years who received the YFV17D yellow fever vaccine.

This clonotype was seen ten or more times. The chain joins TRBV7-9 to TRBJ1-2; 7 positions agree with TRBD1. With V trimmed by 3 bases and J by 2 bases, 6 bases remained unmatched. Germline V gene data show CDR1 as SEHNR and CDR2 as FQNEAQ (reference sequence). This CDR3 comprises 15 residues. The CDR3 DNA is TGTGCCAGCAGCTTCGTCCCGGGACAGAACTATGGCTACACCTTC. Protein: CASSFVPGQNYGYTF.

This chain uses TRBV6-4 with TRBJ2-3, with D perhaps matching TRBD2 (6 bases). The CDR3 is 15 residues long. V was clipped by 4 bases and J by 0 bases, with 11 bases between them. Looked up from germline, CDR1 is MRHNA and CDR2 is SNTAGT. CDR3 in DNA: TGTGCCAGCAGTGTATTAGCGGTGAGCACAGATACGCAGTATTTT. It encodes CASSVLAVSTDTQYF.

In its sample, this clonotype was seen a few times. V and J are TRBV7-3 and TRBJ2-5, with 8 bases identical to TRBD1. There are 16 residues in the CDR3. V shed 3 bases, J shed 2 bases, and the junction held 8 bases outside the gene matches. Looked up from germline, CDR1 is SGHTA and CDR2 is FQGTGA. CDR3 in amino acids: CASSFDARTGQETQYF. For the CDR3, the DNA is TGTGCCAGCAGCTTTGACGCACGGACAGGGCAAGAGACCCAGTACTTC.

This clonotype was observed a handful of times. The V and J genes are TRBV11-2 and TRBJ1-1; D is uncertain. CDR3 size: 15 residues. Germline CDR1 SGHAT, CDR2 FQNNGV. V lost 0 bases and J lost 3, with 11 bases in between. The CDR3 sequence: CASSLDLGFDTEAFF. CDR3 sequence (DNA): TGTGCCAGCAGCTTAGACTTGGGGTTCGACACTGAAGCTTTCTTT.

The genes are TRBV2 and TRBJ2-1; no clear D. This CDR3 has 11 residues. V gave up 8 bases and J gave up 10 bases, with 12 bases separating them. Germline CDR1 is SNHLY and CDR2 is FYNNEI. In nucleotides, the CDR3 is TGTGCCAGCGACTTTAATCGCGAGCAGTTCTTC. The encoded protein is CASDFNREQFF. The whole variable domain, remainder taken from reference TRBV2 and TRBJ2-1, is EPEVTQTPSHQVTQMGQEVILRCVPISNHLYFYWYRQILGQKVEFLVSFYNNEISEKSEIFDDQFSVERPDGSNFTLKIRSTKLEDSAMYFCASDFNREQFFGPGTRLTVL.

There are a few counts of this clonotype. The chain couples TRBV11-1 to TRBJ2-1; D assignment may be TRBD1 or TRBD2 (6 bases each). This CDR3 spans 18 amino acids. Per the germline V gene, CDR1 is SGHAT and CDR2 is FQDESV (reference sequence). V lost 5 bases to trimming and J lost 3 bases, with 23 bases between them. For the CDR3, the DNA is TGTGCCAGCAGCCCCTTGAGGACTGGAGGGGGACTCTACAATGAGCAGTTCTTC. It codes for CASSPLRTGGGLYNEQFF.

This clonotype turned up a few times. The J gene is TRBJ1-1, the V gene TRBV6-1, with D unclear. This CDR3 has 14 residues. Germline V gives CDR1 MNHNS, CDR2 SASEGT. Trimming stripped 1 base from V and 3 bases from J, with 9 bases between. CDR3 sequence: CASSEGDLDTEAFF. The DNA of the CDR3 is TGTGCCAGCAGTGAAGGAGATCTTGACACTGAAGCTTTCTTT.

This clonotype has more than one count but fewer than ten. The CDR3 DNA reads TGCAGCGCCAGCGCCAATGAGCAGTTCTTC. Amino acid sequence: CSASANEQFF. This rearrangement joins TRBV29-1 to TRBJ2-1; D gene unclear. Germline lookup yields CDR1 SQVTM and CDR2 ANQGSEA. V lost 7 bases, J lost 6 bases, and 7 bases lay in between. The CDR3 contains 10 residues.

This clonotype has just a few counts. This chain links TRBV4-3 with TRBJ2-7; D is perhaps TRBD1 or TRBD2 (5 bases each). The V end was cut by 5 bases, the J end by 0 bases, with 14 bases between. Germline lookup yields CDR1 LGHNA and CDR2 YSLEER. The CDR3 loop spans 15 amino acids. CDR3 DNA sequence: TGCGCCAGCAGCGATCCGGGACGTAGCTCCTACGAGCAGTACGTC. As protein: CASSDPGRSSYEQYV.

This clonotype has more than one count but fewer than ten. The chain's CDR3 is CASSPGDRHNEQFF. In DNA form, the CDR3 reads TGTGCCAGCAGTCCAGGGGACAGGCACAATGAGCAGTTCTTC. This chain connects TRBV27 to TRBJ2-1; 8 bases match TRBD1. This CDR3 has 14 residues. The V segment lost 5 bases and the J segment 5 bases; nucleotides outside the gene matches: 5. From germline, CDR1 is MNHEY and CDR2 SMNVEV (reference sequence).

This clonotype appeared a few times. The chain recombines TRBV5-1 with TRBJ2-1; D gene uncertain. With 3 bases removed from V and 5 bases from J, the gap between germline ends came to 9 bases. The CDR3 sequence is 13 residues long. Germline V gene data show CDR1 as SGHRS and CDR2 as YFSETQ. DNA for the CDR3: TGCGCCAGCAGCTGGAACACGGACAATGAGCAGTTCTTC. Its translation: CASSWNTDNEQFF.

This chain joins TRBV25-1 and TRBJ1-2; D gene unclear. V was shortened by 7 bases and J by 1 base, with 13 bases between the two germline ends. Germline V gene lookup returns CDR1 MGHDK and CDR2 SYGVNS. The CDR3 is made up of 14 amino acids. CDR3 region: CASTSREINYGYTF. The DNA of the CDR3 is TGTGCCAGCACTTCTCGGGAGATTAACTATGGCTACACCTTC.

The rearrangement links TRBV9 to TRBJ1-4, with D unresolved. Looked up from germline, CDR1 is SGDLS and CDR2 is YYNGEE. V was trimmed by 4 bases and J by 4 bases, leaving 11 bases between them. CDR3 length: 14 residues. The CDR3: CASSLDGNNEKLFF. Written as DNA, the CDR3 is TGTGCCAGCAGCCTCGACGGAAATAATGAAAAACTGTTTTTT.

The chain's CDR3 is CASRLAGGPRETQYF. The CDR3 bases are TGTGCCAGTCGACTAGCGGGGGGGCCCAGGGAGACCCAGTACTTC. This chain links TRBV2 with TRBJ2-5; the match to TRBD2 covers 14 bases. There are 15 residues in the CDR3. V trimming: 9 bases; J trimming: 5 bases; junction bases outside the gene matches: 8. The germline V gene has CDR1 SNHLY and CDR2 FYNNEI.

This chain uses TRBV5-1 with TRBJ1-1; D not certain. The germline CDR1 and CDR2 sequences are SGHRS and YFSETQ. Trimming removed 6 bases from V and 0 bases from J, with 12 bases in between. This CDR3 is 14 amino acids long. In DNA, the CDR3 is TGCGCCAGCAACGAGGACGGAATGAACACTGAAGCTTTCTTT. The encoded protein is CASNEDGMNTEAFF.

This clonotype showed up just a few times. The chain uses TRBV27 and TRBJ2-4; D gene ambiguous. Trimming took 5 bases from V and 0 from J, leaving 11 bases between them. The CDR3 loop spans 15 amino acids. CDR1 and CDR2 (germline): MNHEY, SMNVEV (reference sequence). CDR3 amino acids: CASSLVGLAKNIQYF. CDR3 nucleotide sequence: TGTGCCAGCAGTCTCGTAGGTCTAGCCAAAAACATTCAGTACTTC.

The chain couples TRBV6-1 to TRBJ2-7; 11 bases line up with TRBD2. CDR3 size: 15 residues. Trimming removed 2 bases from V and 2 bases from J; junction bases left unmatched: 2. The germline V gene encodes CDR1 MNHNS and CDR2 SASEGT. The CDR3 nucleotides are TGTGCCAGCAGTGAAATACTAGCGGGGGCCTACGAGCAGTACGTC. This gives the protein CASSEILAGAYEQYV.

V is TRBV12-3 or TRBV12-4 and J is TRBJ2-5; D is undetermined. CDR3 length: 14 amino acids. The V and J ends lost 7 bases and 2 bases respectively, with 14 bases between them. The CDR3 reads CASTRTAGQETQYF. The CDR3 DNA reads as TGTGCCAGCACCAGGACGGCTGGACAAGAGACCCAGTACTTC.

The chain uses TRBV12-3 or TRBV12-4 and TRBJ1-5; possible D gene TRBD1, 5 bases. Trimming cost V 0 bases and J 5 bases, with 17 bases left between them. The CDR3 sequence is 17 residues long. This chain's CDR3 is CASSLAVVWGSDQPQHF. The CDR3 bases are TGTGCCAGCAGTTTAGCGGTTGTATGGGGGAGCGATCAGCCCCAGCATTTT.

At least ten counts were recorded for this clonotype. The chain links TRBV2 to TRBJ2-7; a possible D gene is TRBD1 (6 bases). Germline-derived CDR1 and CDR2 are SNHLY and FYNNEI. V was trimmed by 3 bases and J by 1 base, leaving 10 bases between them. CDR3 length: 14 residues. The CDR3 loop reads CASSDQGRSYEQYF. CDR3 DNA: TGTGCCAGCAGTGATCAGGGGCGTTCCTACGAGCAGTACTTC.

This clonotype has more than one count but fewer than ten. The rearrangement uses TRBV10-3 and TRBJ1-5, with 9 bases that match TRBD1. The germline CDR1 and CDR2 sequences are ENHRY and SYGVKD. Losses at the gene ends were 0 bases for V and 3 bases for J; bases not matched to a gene: 6. The CDR3 covers 17 residues. DNA of the CDR3: TGTGCCATCAGTGAGTCCCGCCGGGACAGGGCCAATCAGCCCCAGCATTTT. Amino acid sequence: CAISESRRDRANQPQHF.

Points on this clonotype: An end of the junction differs from the germline gene, which may be a read error. The rearrangement links TRBV9 to TRBJ1-1; a weak D match, TRBD1 (5 bases). This CDR3 is built from 13 residues. Germline CDR1 is SGDLS and CDR2 is YYNGEE. The CDR3 sequence is CASSGGTGLKLSF. CDR3 coding DNA: TGTGCCAGCAGCGGAGGGACGGGGCTTAAGTTGAGTTTT.

In its sample, this clonotype was seen a few times. The gene calls are TRBV5-6 and TRBJ1-5; D is undetermined. This CDR3 spans 14 amino acids. Germline values: CDR1 SGHDT, CDR2 YYEEEE. Trimming left V 2 bases short and J 3 bases short, with 9 bases between. The CDR3, as DNA: TGTGCCAGCAGCTTCTCGGGGTACAATCAGCCCCAGCATTTT. Its protein product is CASSFSGYNQPQHF.

This clonotype was found many times. J is TRBJ2-1 and V is TRBV6-2 or TRBV6-3; TRBD2 aligns across 11 bases. V trimming: 0 bases; J trimming: 4 bases; junction bases outside the gene matches: 8. Germline V gives CDR1 MNHEY, CDR2 SVGEGT. The CDR3 has 18 residues. The CDR3 loop reads CASSYSTGTSGLYNEQFF. The DNA of the CDR3 is TGTGCCAGCAGTTACTCGACGGGGACTAGCGGATTATACAATGAGCAGTTCTTC.